The rows below give T cell receptor beta chains drawn from one sample of a study of CD8 T cells in ankylosing spondylitis. Via MiXCR, TCRdb re-called the 5' RACE reads, giving one row per CDR3 protein. This table holds more than 250,000 distinct CDR3 sequences, around 10% found once. The source material was blood, either unsorted or a sorted T cell fraction (not recorded which). These receptors were taken from a female donor with ankylosing spondylitis or in good health (not recorded which). Both conserved end residues are part of each CDR3. D genes are given only for firm matches. A clone size is listed for some rows: how often the clone was seen (once, few, many), or a class if it is expanded.

cdr3_length	v_call	j_call	clone_size	d_call	cdr3_aa	cdr3_nt
15	TRBV5-1	TRBJ2-5	many	TRBD2	CASRSSGAWEETQYF	TGCGCCAGCAGATCTAGCGGGGCATGGGAAGAGACCCAGTACTTC
14	TRBV5-1	TRBJ1-6	many	NA	CASSLGGDNSPLHF	TGCGCCAGCAGCTTGGGTGGGGACAATTCACCCCTCCACTTT
16	TRBV4-1	TRBJ2-3	few	NA	CASSPDQRIYTDTQYF	TGCGCCAGCAGCCCGGATCAGAGGATTTACACAGATACGCAGTATTTT
16	TRBV28	TRBJ2-7	many	NA	CASSFKDGTYSYEQYF	TGTGCCAGCAGTTTTAAGGACGGGACATACTCCTACGAGCAGTACTTC
16	TRBV5-1	TRBJ2-6	few	NA	CASSLAAGFGANVLTF	TGCGCCAGCAGCTTGGCGGCGGGATTCGGGGCCAACGTCCTGACTTTC
14	TRBV10-2	TRBJ2-1	NA	NA	CASVRGTLYNEQFF	TGCGCCAGCGTGAGGGGGACACTCTACAATGAGCAGTTCTTC
14	TRBV7-3	TRBJ2-5	NA	TRBD2	CASCPYAGVETQYF	TGTGCCAGCTGCCCCTATGCGGGGGTAGAGACCCAGTACTTC
16	TRBV6-1	TRBJ1-2	few	NA	CASRRAQGPPNYGYTF	TGTGCCAGCAGGCGGGCGCAGGGGCCTCCTAACTATGGCTACACCTTC
15	TRBV28	TRBJ2-2	many	NA	CASSLGRLNTGELFF	TGTGCCAGCAGTTTAGGCAGACTGAACACCGGGGAGCTGTTTTTT
14	TRBV28	TRBJ2-5	NA	NA	CASSPTRGWETQYF	TGTGCCAGCAGTCCCACCCGGGGATGGGAGACCCAGTACTTC
15	TRBV24-1	TRBJ2-1	NA	TRBD2	CATASGGASYNEQFF	TGTGCCACCGCTAGCGGGGGGGCCTCCTACAATGAGCAGTTCTTC
17	TRBV20-1	TRBJ1-5	NA	NA	CSARDSRLPYSNQPQHF	TGCAGTGCTAGAGATTCACGGTTACCGTATAGCAATCAGCCCCAGCATTTT